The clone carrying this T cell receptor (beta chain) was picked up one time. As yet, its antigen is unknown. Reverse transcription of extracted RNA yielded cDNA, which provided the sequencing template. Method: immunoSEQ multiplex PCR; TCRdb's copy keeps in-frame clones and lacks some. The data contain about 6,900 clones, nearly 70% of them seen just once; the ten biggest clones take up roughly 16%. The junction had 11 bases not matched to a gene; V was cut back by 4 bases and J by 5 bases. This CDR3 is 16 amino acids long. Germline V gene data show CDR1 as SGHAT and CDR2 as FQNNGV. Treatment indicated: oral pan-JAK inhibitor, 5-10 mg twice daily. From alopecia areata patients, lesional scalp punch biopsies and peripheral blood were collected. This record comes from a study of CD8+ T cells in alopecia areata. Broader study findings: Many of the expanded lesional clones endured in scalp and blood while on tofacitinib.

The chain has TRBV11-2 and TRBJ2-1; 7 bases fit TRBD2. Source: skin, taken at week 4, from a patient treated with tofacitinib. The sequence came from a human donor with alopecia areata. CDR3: CASSSDPSGLDNEQFF. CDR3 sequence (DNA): TGTGCCAGCAGCTCTGATCCTAGCGGACTAGACAATGAGCAGTTCTTC.